This T cell receptor (beta chain) was profiled in a study of siplizumab effects on memory and regulatory T cells. Per sample, 90,000 to 100,000 TCR templates were assayed. Some clones are missing from TCRdb's copy, which holds only in-frame ones; the method was immunoSEQ multiplex PCR. The repertoire includes about 120,000 clones, 80% to 95% of them detected once, and around 0.15% sits in the top ten. On this clone itself: Its antigen is not known.

Germline V gives CDR1 SNHLY, CDR2 FYNNEI. This CDR3 contains 16 residues. With 7 bases removed from V and 0 bases from J, the gap between germline ends came to 18 bases. Study-wide results and caveats: Apparently key alloresponse contributors, naive T cells also seemed more diverse than memory cells. For siplizumab cultures, the suppressive function of their proliferating Tregs was not confirmed. Relative to controls at roughly 28%, mappable alloreactive CD4+ clones exhibited a mean Treg-derived proportion of approximately 70% with siplizumab.

Specimen: non-Treg CD4+ T cells sorted from blood. The sequence derives from a human donor in good health. The chain carries TRBV2 and TRBJ1-2; weak D call: TRBD1 (6 bases). CDR3 sequence: CASTQRDIGANYGYTF. The CDR3 DNA is TGTGCCAGCACCCAAAGGGACATCGGAGCTAACTATGGCTACACCTTC.